One and the same sample provided the 11 T cell receptor beta chains below, sequenced in a study of regulatory T cells in long-lasting Graves disease. iRepertoire HTBI primers and Arm-PCR of CDR3 regions built TCR beta libraries. A single record per CDR3 protein comes from TCRdb applying MiXCR to the multiplex PCR reads. The sample has about 430,000 distinct CDR3 sequences; around 16% are singletons. Regarding time point: newly diagnosed GD, antithyroid drugs for less than 3 months. PBMC RNA served as the TCR library source. Another study also made use of these data, one on T cells in Graves' hyperthyroidism and ophthalmopathy.

The sequencing here drew on peripheral blood mononuclear cells (PBMCs), taken at new diagnosis, from a patient treated with antithyroid drugs. The source is a woman aged 40-49 years with Graves disease.

A note on this clonotype: One junction end does not reproduce the germline sequence, and a read error may be involved. V usage is TRBV7-2 and J usage is TRBJ1-4; 7 bases line up with TRBD1. The germline gives CDR1 SGHTA, CDR2 FQGNSA. The CDR3 loop spans 15 amino acids. CDR3 sequence reads: CASSSDGTVNEELFF. In DNA, the CDR3 is TGTGCCAGCAGCTCGGACGGGACAGTCAATGAAGAACTGTTTTTT.

V gene TRBV5-6 combines with J gene TRBJ2-1; TRBD1 agrees at 11 bases. CDR1 SGHDT and CDR2 YYEEEE come from the germline V gene. V lost 7 bases to trimming and J lost 10 bases; unmatched junction nucleotides: 10. The CDR3 is 14 residues long. The CDR3 DNA is TGTGCCAGCGAAACCGGGACAGGGGGTTGGGAGCAGTTCTTC. Translated: CASETGTGGWEQFF.

This clonotype was found many times. The chain employs TRBV11-2 and TRBJ1-1; 8 bases align to TRBD1. Trimming at V came to 4 bases and at J to 4 bases, leaving 14 bases not matched to a gene. CDR3 length: 17 residues. Germline CDR1 and CDR2: SGHAT and FQNNGV. This CDR3 is CASSSGGVRGRATEAFF. CDR3 sequence (DNA): TGTGCCAGCAGCTCCGGAGGAGTCAGGGGGCGGGCCACTGAAGCTTTCTTT.

This clonotype has at least ten counts. The J gene is TRBJ2-1, the V gene TRBV27, with a tentative D call TRBD1 (7 bases). The CDR3 consists of 17 residues. Germline V gene sequence: CDR1 MNHEY, CDR2 SMNVEV (reference sequence). V lost 5 bases and J lost 4, with 21 bases in between. CDR3 in DNA: TGTGCCAGCAGTAACAGGGAGAGGGCAGGGGGGTACAATGAGCAGTTCTTC. It translates to CASSNRERAGGYNEQFF.

There are a few counts of this clonotype. The chain has TRBV7-9 and TRBJ2-1; 12 bases are a match to TRBD2. The CDR3 length is 17 residues. Per germline, CDR1 SEHNR and CDR2 FQNEAQ (reference sequence). The V segment lost 4 bases and the J segment 7 bases; nucleotides outside the gene matches: 11. Here the CDR3 reads CASSSPLLAGGLNEQFF. For the CDR3, the DNA is TGTGCCAGCAGCTCCCCCCTACTAGCGGGAGGATTGAATGAGCAGTTCTTC.

This clonotype came up a few times. The V and J genes are TRBV9 and TRBJ2-1, with TRBD2 identical over 16 bases. This CDR3 has 18 amino acids. Trimming cost V 3 bases and J 3 bases; bases outside gene matches: 6. The germline V gene encodes CDR1 SGDLS and CDR2 YYNGEE. The chain's CDR3 is CASSGGLAGGGSYNEQFF. CDR3 coding DNA: TGTGCCAGCAGCGGGGGACTAGCGGGAGGGGGTAGCTACAATGAGCAGTTCTTC.

This clonotype was seen ten or more times. This chain links TRBV18 with TRBJ2-3; D is unclear. Trimming shortened V by 3 bases and J by 3 bases, and 4 bases separated the two germline ends. Germline V lookup: CDR1 KGHSH, CDR2 LQKENI. This CDR3 spans 12 amino acids. The CDR3 is CASSPWTDTQYF. Written as DNA, the CDR3 is TGTGCCAGCTCACCTTGGACAGATACGCAGTATTTT.

In its sample, this clonotype was seen many times. The V and J genes are TRBV29-1 and TRBJ2-7; D remains unclear. The germline V and J ends were trimmed by 7 bases and 3 bases, with 13 bases remaining between them. Germline V lookup: CDR1 SQVTM, CDR2 ANQGSEA. This CDR3 spans 12 amino acids. CDR3 loop: CSAGSGDYEQYF. The CDR3 bases are TGCAGCGCTGGGTCGGGCGACTACGAGCAGTACTTC.

This clonotype was seen ten or more times. V usage is TRBV29-1 and J usage is TRBJ2-1; weak D call: TRBD2 (5 bases). This CDR3 is 14 amino acids long. V was cut by 4 bases and J by 7 bases, with 17 bases left in between. Germline V lookup: CDR1 SQVTM, CDR2 ANQGSEA. The CDR3 sequence is CSVVRGVVVNEQFF. The CDR3 bases are TGCAGCGTTGTTCGGGGAGTGGTAGTGAATGAGCAGTTCTTC.

The chain is built from TRBV3-1 and TRBJ2-4; 10 bases are a match to TRBD2. Germline trimming cut 3 bases from V and 8 bases from J; bases unmatched to any gene: 7. Germline loops: CDR1 LGHDT, CDR2 YNNKEL (reference sequence). The CDR3 is made up of 15 amino acids. Written as DNA, the CDR3 is TGTGCCAGCAGCCAGGAGCGGGAGGGCCATTACATTCAGTACTTC. This sequence encodes CASSQEREGHYIQYF.

This clonotype was found a few times. CDR3: CASSSGSTEAFF. CDR3 bases: TGTGCCAGCAGCTCGGGGTCCACTGAAGCTTTCTTT. The rearrangement links TRBV7-9 to TRBJ1-1, with D hard to call. This CDR3 region has 12 residues. V lost 4 bases, J lost 4 bases, and 7 bases lay in between. CDR1 is SEHNR and CDR2 is FQNEAQ in the germline V gene (reference sequence).